This T cell receptor beta chain came from a study of T cell responses to AZD1222 COVID-19 vaccine. Overall study results and limits: Baseline seropositivity characterized only a handful of AZD1222 recipients. There were vaccine-associated CD4 TCRs across spike, dominant at 160-218 and 743-854.

This CDR3 is 13 amino acids long. Trimming pared 6 bases from V and 8 bases from J, leaving 11 bases between. As concerns this clone: Its antigen is not identified.

The table came from immunoSEQ multiplex PCR; TCRdb's copy has only in-frame clones and leaves some out. The sample has about 150,000 clones, roughly 94% seen once; the top ten hold around 1.3%. Sequencing used peripheral blood, obtained on day 0 of AZD1222 vaccination. The sequence was collected from an adult in good health. The rearrangement links TRBV12-3 or TRBV12-4 to TRBJ1-6; D unclear. DNA for the CDR3: TGTGCCAGCAGGGTGACGTCTGATTCACCCCTCCACTTT. Encoded protein: CASRVTSDSPLHF.